This T cell receptor (beta chain) originates from a study of cytomegalovirus exposure and HLA in healthy donors. Regarding the study as a whole: The TCR clusters that emerged in the first cohort tended, a later analysis found, to co-occur in the 120 validation repertoires. The listing of about 150 TCR beta chains classed them as cytomegalovirus-associated.

This CDR3 comprises 11 residues. V gave up 3 bases and J gave up 5 bases, with 4 bases separating them. Germline V gene lookup returns CDR1 SGHRS and CDR2 YFSETQ. Profiling relied on immunoSEQ multiplex PCR, and the TCRdb table lists in-frame clones only, not all of them. The sample lists 150,000 to 200,000 clones, about 86% occurring once. On this clone itself: Its antigen is unidentified.

The source of this sequence is a woman aged 25 to 39 in good health and CMV-seronegative. The rearrangement joins TRBV5-1 to TRBJ2-3; D is uncertain. Sequences were obtained from PBMCs. The CDR3 loop reads CASSSGDTQYF. CDR3 in DNA: TGCGCCAGCAGCTCAGGAGATACGCAGTATTTT.